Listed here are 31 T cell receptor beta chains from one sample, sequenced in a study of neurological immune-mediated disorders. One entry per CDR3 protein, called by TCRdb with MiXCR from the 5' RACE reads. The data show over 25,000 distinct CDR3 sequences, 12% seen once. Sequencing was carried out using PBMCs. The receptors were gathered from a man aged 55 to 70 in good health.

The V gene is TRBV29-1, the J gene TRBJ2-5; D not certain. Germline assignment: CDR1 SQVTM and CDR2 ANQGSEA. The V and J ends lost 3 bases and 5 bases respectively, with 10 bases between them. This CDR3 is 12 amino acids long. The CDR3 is CSVEIAAETQYF. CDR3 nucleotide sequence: TGCAGCGTTGAGATAGCCGCGGAGACCCAGTACTTC.

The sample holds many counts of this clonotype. CDR3 sequence reads: CASTPYWGATSYEQYF. CDR3 in DNA: TGTGCCAGCACCCCCTATTGGGGGGCCACCTCCTACGAGCAGTACTTC. The V and J genes are TRBV28 and TRBJ2-7; TRBD1 or TRBD2 may be the D gene (6 bases each). V shed 7 bases and J shed 0 bases, with 19 bases lying between them. CDR1 is MDHEN and CDR2 is SYDVKM in the germline V gene. The CDR3 loop spans 16 amino acids.

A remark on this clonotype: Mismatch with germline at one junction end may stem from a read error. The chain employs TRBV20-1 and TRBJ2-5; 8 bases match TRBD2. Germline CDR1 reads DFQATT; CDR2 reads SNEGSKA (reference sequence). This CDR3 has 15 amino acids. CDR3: CGARDPAGDKETQYF. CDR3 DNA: TGCGGTGCTAGGGATCCAGCGGGGGACAAAGAGACCCAGTACTTC.

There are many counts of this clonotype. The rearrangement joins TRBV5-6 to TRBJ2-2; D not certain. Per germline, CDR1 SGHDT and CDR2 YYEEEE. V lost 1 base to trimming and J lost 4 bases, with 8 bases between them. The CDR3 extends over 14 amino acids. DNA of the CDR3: TGTGCCAGCAGCTTGATCACGGTCACCGGGGAGCTGTTTTTT. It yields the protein CASSLITVTGELFF. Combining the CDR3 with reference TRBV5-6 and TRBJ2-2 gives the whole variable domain DAGVTQSPTHLIKTRGQQVTLRCSPKSGHDTVSWYQQALGQGPQFIFQYYEEEERQRGNFPDRFSGHQFPNYSSELNVNALLLGDSALYLCASSLITVTGELFFGEGSRLTVL.

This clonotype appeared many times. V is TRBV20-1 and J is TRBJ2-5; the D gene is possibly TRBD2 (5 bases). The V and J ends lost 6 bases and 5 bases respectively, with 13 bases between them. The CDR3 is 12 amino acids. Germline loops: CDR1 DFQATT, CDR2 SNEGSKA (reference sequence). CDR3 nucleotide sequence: TGCAGTGCCGGCCCCACGGGGGAGACCCAGTACTTC. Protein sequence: CSAGPTGETQYF.

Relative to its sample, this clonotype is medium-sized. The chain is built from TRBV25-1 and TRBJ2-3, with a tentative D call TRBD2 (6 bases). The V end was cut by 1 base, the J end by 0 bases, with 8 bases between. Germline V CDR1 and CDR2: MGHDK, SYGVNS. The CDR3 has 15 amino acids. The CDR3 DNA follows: TGTGCCAGCAGTGAATGGCGGGACAGCACAGATACGCAGTATTTT. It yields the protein CASSEWRDSTDTQYF.

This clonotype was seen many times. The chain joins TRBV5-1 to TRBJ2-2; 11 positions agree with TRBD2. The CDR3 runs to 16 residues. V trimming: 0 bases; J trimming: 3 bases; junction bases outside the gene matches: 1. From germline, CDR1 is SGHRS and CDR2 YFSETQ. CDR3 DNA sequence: TGCGCCAGCAGCTTGGGGACTAGCGGGTACACCGGGGAGCTGTTTTTT. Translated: CASSLGTSGYTGELFF.

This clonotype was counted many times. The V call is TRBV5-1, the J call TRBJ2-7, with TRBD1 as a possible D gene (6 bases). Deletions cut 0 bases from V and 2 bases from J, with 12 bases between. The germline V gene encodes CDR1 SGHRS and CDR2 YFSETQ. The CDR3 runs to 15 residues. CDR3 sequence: CASSLAPGTTYEQYF. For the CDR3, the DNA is TGCGCCAGCAGCTTGGCGCCCGGGACAACCTACGAGCAGTACTTC.

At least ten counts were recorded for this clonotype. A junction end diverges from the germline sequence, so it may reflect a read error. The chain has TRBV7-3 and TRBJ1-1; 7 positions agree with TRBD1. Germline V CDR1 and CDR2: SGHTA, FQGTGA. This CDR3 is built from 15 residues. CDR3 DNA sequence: TGTGCCAGCAGCATAACACCAGGGGGAGGCACTGAAGCTTTCTTT. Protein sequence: CASSITPGGGTEAFF.

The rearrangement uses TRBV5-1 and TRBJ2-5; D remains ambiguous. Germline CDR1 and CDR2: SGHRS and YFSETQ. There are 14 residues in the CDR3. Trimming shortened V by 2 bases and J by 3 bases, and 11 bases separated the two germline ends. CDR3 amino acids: CASSLGRREETQYF. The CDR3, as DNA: TGCGCCAGCAGCTTAGGCCGGAGAGAAGAGACCCAGTACTTC. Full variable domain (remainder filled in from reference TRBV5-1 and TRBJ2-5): KAGVTQTPRYLIKTRGQQVTLSCSPISGHRSVSWYQQTPGQGLQFLFEYFSETQRNKGNFPGRFSGRQFSNSRSEMNVSTLELGDSALYLCASSLGRREETQYFGPGTRLLVL.

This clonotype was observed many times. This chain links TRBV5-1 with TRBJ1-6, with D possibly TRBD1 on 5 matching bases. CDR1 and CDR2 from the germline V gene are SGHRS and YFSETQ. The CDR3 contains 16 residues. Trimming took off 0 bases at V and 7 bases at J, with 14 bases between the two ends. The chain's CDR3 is CASSLGSSTVNSPLHF. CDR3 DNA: TGCGCCAGCAGCTTGGGGTCCTCGACAGTGAATTCACCCCTCCACTTT.

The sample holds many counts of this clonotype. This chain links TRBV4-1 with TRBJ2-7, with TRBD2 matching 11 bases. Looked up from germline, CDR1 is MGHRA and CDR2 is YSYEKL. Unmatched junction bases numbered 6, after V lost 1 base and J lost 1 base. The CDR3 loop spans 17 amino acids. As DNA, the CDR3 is TGCGCCAGCAGCCAAGCCACCGGGACTAGCGGTTCCTACGAGCAGTACTTC. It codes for CASSQATGTSGSYEQYF.

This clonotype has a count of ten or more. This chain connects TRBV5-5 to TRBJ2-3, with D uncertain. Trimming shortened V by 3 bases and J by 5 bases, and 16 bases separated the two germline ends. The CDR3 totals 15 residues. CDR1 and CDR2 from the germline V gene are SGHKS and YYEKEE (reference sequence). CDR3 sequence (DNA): TGTGCCAGCAGCTCCCGGGCCCCAGTGGGAGATACGCAGTATTTT. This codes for CASSSRAPVGDTQYF.

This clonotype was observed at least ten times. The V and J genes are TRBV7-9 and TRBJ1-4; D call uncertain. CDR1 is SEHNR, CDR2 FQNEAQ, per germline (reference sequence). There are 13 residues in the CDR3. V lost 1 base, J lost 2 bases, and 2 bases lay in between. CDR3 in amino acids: CASSLGTNEKLFF. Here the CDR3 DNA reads TGTGCCAGCAGCTTAGGGACTAATGAAAAACTGTTTTTT.

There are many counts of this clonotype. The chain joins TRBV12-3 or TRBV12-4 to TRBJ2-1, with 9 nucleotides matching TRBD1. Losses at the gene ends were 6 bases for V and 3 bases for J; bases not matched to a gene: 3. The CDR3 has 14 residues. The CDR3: CASSRQGGYNEQFF. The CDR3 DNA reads TGTGCCAGCAGCAGACAGGGGGGCTACAATGAGCAGTTCTTC.

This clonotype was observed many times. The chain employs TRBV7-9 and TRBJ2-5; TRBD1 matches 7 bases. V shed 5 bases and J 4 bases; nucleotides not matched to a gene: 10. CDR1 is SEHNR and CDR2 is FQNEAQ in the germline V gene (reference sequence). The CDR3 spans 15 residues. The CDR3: CASSQKGARGETQYF. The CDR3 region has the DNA TGTGCCAGCAGCCAAAAGGGGGCGCGTGGAGAGACCCAGTACTTC. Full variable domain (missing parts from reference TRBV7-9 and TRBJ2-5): DTGVSQNPRHKITKRGQNVTFRCDPISEHNRLYWYRQTLGQGPEFLTYFQNEAQLEKSRLLSDRFSAERPKGSFSTLEIQRTEQGDSAMYLCASSQKGARGETQYFGPGTRLLVL.

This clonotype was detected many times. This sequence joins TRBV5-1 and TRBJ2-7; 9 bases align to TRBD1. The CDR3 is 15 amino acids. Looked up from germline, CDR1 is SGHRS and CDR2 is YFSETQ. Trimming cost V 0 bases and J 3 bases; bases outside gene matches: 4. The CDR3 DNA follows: TGCGCCAGCAGCTTGGGTGGGACAGGGAACTACGAGCAGTACTTC. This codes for CASSLGGTGNYEQYF.

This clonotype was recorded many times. Here the CDR3 reads CASSFAGESTDTQYF. DNA of the CDR3: TGCGCCAGCAGCTTTGCGGGGGAGAGCACAGATACGCAGTATTTT. The rearrangement uses TRBV5-1 and TRBJ2-3, with 7 bases matching TRBD2. Per germline, CDR1 SGHRS and CDR2 YFSETQ. CDR3 length: 15 residues. V lost 2 bases and J lost 0; bases outside the gene matches: 3.

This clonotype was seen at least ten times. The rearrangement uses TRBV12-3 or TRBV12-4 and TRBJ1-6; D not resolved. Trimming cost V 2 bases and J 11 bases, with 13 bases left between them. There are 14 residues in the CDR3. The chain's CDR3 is CASSLREAATPLHF. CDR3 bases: TGTGCCAGCAGTTTACGAGAAGCGGCAACACCCCTCCACTTT.

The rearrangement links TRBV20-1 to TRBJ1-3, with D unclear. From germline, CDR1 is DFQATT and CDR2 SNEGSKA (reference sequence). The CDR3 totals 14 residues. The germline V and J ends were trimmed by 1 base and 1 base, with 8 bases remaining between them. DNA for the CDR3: TGCAGTGCTAGAGTACCGTTGTCTGGAAACACCATATATTTT. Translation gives CSARVPLSGNTIYF.

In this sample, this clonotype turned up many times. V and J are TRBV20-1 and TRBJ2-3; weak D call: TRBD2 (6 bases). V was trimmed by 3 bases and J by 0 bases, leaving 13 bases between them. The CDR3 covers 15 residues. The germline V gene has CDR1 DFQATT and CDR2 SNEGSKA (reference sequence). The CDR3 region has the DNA TGCAGTGCTAGTCATAGCGGTTCTAGCACAGATACGCAGTATTTT. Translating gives CSASHSGSSTDTQYF.

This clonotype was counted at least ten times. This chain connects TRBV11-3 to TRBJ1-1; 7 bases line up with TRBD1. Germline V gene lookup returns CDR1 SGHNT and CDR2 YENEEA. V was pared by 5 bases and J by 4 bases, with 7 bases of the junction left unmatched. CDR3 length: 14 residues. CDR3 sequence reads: CASSPGGSGTEAFF. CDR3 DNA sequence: TGTGCCAGCAGCCCAGGGGGATCCGGCACTGAAGCTTTCTTT.

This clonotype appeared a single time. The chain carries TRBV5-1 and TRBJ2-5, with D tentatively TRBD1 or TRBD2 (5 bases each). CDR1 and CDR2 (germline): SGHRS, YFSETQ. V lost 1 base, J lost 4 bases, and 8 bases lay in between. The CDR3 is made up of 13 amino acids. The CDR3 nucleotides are TGCGCCAGCAGCTTGTTTGGGGGAGAGACCCAGTACTTC. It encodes CASSLFGGETQYF. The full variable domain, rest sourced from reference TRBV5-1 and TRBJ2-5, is KAGVTQTPRYLIKTRGQQVTLSCSPISGHRSVSWYQQTPGQGLQFLFEYFSETQRNKGNFPGRFSGRQFSNSRSEMNVSTLELGDSALYLCASSLFGGETQYFGPGTRLLVL.

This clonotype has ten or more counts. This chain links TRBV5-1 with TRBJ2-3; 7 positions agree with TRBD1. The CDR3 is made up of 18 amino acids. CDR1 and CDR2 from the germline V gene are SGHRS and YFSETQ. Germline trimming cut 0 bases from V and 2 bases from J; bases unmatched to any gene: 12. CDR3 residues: CASSLDPPGTEFTDTQYF. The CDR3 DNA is TGCGCCAGCAGCTTGGACCCACCCGGGACAGAGTTCACAGATACGCAGTATTTT.

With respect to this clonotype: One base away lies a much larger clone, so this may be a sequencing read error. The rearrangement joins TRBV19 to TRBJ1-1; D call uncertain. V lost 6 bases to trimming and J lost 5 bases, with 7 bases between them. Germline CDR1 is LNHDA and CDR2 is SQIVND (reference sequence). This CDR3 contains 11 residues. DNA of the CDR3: TGTGCCAGTAGCCGGAAAACTGAAGCTTTCTTT. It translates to CASSRKTEAFF.

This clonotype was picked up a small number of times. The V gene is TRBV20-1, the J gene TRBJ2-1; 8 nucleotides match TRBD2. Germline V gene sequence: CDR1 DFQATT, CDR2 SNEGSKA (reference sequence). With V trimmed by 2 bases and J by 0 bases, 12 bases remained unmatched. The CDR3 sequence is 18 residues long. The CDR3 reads CSARTGSGSGNSYNEQFF. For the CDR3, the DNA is TGCAGTGCTAGAACTGGGTCCGGTAGCGGGAACTCCTACAATGAGCAGTTCTTC.

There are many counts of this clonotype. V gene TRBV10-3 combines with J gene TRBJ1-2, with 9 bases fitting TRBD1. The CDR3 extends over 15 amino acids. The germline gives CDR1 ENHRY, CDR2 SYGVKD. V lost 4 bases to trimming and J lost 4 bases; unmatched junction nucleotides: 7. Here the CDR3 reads CAISATGGAGYGYTF. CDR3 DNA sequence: TGTGCCATCAGTGCCACAGGGGGCGCGGGCTATGGCTACACCTTC.

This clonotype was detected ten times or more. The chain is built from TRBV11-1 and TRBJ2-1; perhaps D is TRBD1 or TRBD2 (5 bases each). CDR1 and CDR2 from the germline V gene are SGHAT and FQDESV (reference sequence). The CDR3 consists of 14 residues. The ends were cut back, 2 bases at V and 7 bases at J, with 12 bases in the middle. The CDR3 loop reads CASSLSGLGNEQFF. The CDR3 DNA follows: TGTGCCAGCAGCTTATCGGGGCTGGGTAATGAGCAGTTCTTC.

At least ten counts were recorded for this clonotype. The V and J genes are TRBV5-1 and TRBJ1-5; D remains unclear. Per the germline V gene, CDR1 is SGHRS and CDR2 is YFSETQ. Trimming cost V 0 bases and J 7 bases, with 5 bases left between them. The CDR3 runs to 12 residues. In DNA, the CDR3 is TGCGCCAGCAGCTTGGAGGGCCAGCCCCAGCATTTT. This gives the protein CASSLEGQPQHF.

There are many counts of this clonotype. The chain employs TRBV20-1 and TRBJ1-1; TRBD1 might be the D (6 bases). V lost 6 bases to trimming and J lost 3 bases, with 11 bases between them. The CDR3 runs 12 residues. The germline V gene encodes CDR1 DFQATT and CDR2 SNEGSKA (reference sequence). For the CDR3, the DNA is TGCAGTGCCTTGACAGGAGACACTGAAGCTTTCTTT. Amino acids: CSALTGDTEAFF.

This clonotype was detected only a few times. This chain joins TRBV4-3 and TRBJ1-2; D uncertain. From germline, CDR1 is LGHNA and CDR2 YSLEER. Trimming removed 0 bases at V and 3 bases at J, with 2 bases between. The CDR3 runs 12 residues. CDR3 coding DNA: TGCGCCAGCAGCCAAGACGACTATGGCTACACCTTC. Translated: CASSQDDYGYTF.